This T cell receptor (beta chain) was captured in a study of neurological immune-mediated disorders. TCRdb itself ran the 5' RACE reads through MiXCR, one entry per CDR3 protein. This table holds under 75,000 distinct CDR3 sequences, approximately 3.6% found once. The germline CDR1 and CDR2 sequences are MDHEN and SYDVKM. This CDR3 is built from 13 residues. Trimming shortened V by 7 bases and J by 2 bases, and 10 bases separated the two germline ends. By share, this clonotype ranks as medium-sized. J is TRBJ2-3 and V is TRBV28; D unclear. The receptor's source is a woman aged 55 to 70 with multiple sclerosis. Sequenced sample: PBMCs. CDR3 sequence reads: CASTPGDTDTQYF. CDR3 coding DNA: TGTGCCAGCACCCCTGGAGACACAGATACGCAGTATTTT.